This is a list of T cell receptor beta chains from one sample in a study of glioma-infiltrating T cells after dendritic cell vaccination. The assay was immunoSEQ multiplex PCR, and TCRdb's table has in-frame clones only and misses some. The sample contains about 49,000 clones, 85% of which appear only once. Material: blood, obtained before dendritic cell vaccination. These receptors all come from a human donor with glioblastoma. Each CDR3 is given with its conserved first and last residue. The D gene is left open where the match is weak. Where a row states a size, it is once, few, many or the class of an expanded clone; other rows omit it.

TRBV4-3	-	TRBD1	TRBJ1-4	CASSLGQGGEKLFF	TGCGCCAGCAGCCTAGGACAGGGAGGAGAAAAACTGTTTTTT
TRBV7-9	few	-	TRBJ2-7	CASRFGGAGYEQYF	TGTGCCAGCAGGTTCGGAGGGGCCGGCTACGAGCAGTACTTC
TRBV19	-	TRBD1	TRBJ2-1	CASSVGTAYYNEQFF	TGTGCCAGTAGTGTCGGGACAGCTTACTACAATGAGCAGTTCTTC
TRBV9	-	TRBD1	TRBJ2-5	CASSPGTEKGTQYF	TGTGCCAGCAGCCCCGGGACAGAAAAAGGGACCCAGTACTTC
TRBV12-5	-	TRBD1	TRBJ1-1	CASGLGQELNTEAFF	TGTGCTAGTGGTCTTGGACAGGAGCTGAACACTGAAGCTTTCTTT
TRBV18	-	TRBD1	TRBJ2-3	CASSSPYRGSTDTQYF	TGTGCCAGCTCATCCCCTTACAGGGGGAGCACAGATACGCAGTATTTT
TRBV11-3	-	TRBD2	TRBJ2-1	CASSLGAGGWNEQFF	TGTGCCAGCAGCTTAGGGGCGGGGGGGTGGAATGAGCAGTTCTTC
TRBV6-1	-	TRBD1	TRBJ1-1	CASSDRQGPTMNTEAFF	TGTGCCAGCAGTGACCGACAGGGTCCAACCATGAACACTGAAGCTTTCTTT
TRBV6-4	-	-	TRBJ2-7	CASSEDRPAYEQYF	TGTGCCAGCAGTGAAGACAGGCCAGCCTACGAGCAGTACTTC
TRBV11-3	few	-	TRBJ1-1	CASSLVGSSPEAFF	TGTGCCAGCAGCTTAGTGGGCAGTAGTCCTGAAGCTTTCTTT
TRBV5-6	-	TRBD1	TRBJ2-2	CASSWGQGGTGELFF	TGTGCCAGCAGCTGGGGACAGGGGGGCACCGGGGAGCTGTTTTTT
TRBV29-1	once	TRBD1	TRBJ2-3	CSVASWGQNTDTQYF	TGCAGCGTTGCGTCGTGGGGACAGAACACAGATACGCAGTATTTT
TRBV7-6	-	TRBD1	TRBJ2-6	CAIRDRDRYYGANVLTF	TGTGCCATCCGGGACAGGGACCGGTATTATGGGGCCAACGTCCTGACTTTC
TRBV10-2	-	TRBD2	TRBJ2-3	CASSESTVAGRRLDTQYF	TGCGCCAGCAGTGAGTCGACGGTAGCGGGCAGGAGATTAGATACGCAGTATTTT
TRBV21-1	-	-	TRBJ1-3	CASSTGQGHSGNTIYF	TGTGCCAGCAGCACGGGACAGGGGCACTCTGGAAACACCATATATTTT
TRBV7-2	-	-	TRBJ1-5	CASSLGTDNQPQHF	TGTGCCAGCAGCTTAGGCACAGACAATCAGCCCCAGCATTTT
TRBV6-1	-	-	TRBJ1-5	CASSESGNQPQHF	TGTGCCAGCAGTGAGAGCGGAAACCAGCCCCAGCATTTT
TRBV14	-	-	TRBJ1-1	CASSQKLGGTEAFF	TGTGCCAGCAGCCAAAAATTGGGGGGCACTGAAGCTTTCTTT
TRBV18	-	-	TRBJ1-2	CASSPGEPRGYGYTF	TGTGCCAGCTCACCAGGGGAGCCCAGGGGATACGGCTACACCTTC
TRBV6-6	-	TRBD1	TRBJ2-2	CASSYTGQGVGELFF	TGTGCCAGCAGTTACACCGGACAGGGTGTCGGGGAGCTGTTTTTT
TRBV29-1	-	TRBD1	TRBJ2-2	CSVQGDTGELFF	TGCAGCGTTCAGGGGGACACCGGGGAGCTGTTTTTT
TRBV6-1	-	TRBD1	TRBJ1-4	CASLQGGEKLFF	TGTGCCAGCTTGCAGGGGGGAGAAAAACTGTTTTTT
TRBV28	-	-	TRBJ2-7	CAGQQGNEQYF	TGTGCCGGTCAACAGGGTAACGAGCAGTACTTC
TRBV7-9	-	-	TRBJ2-7	CASSATAPAYEQYF	TGTGCCAGCAGCGCGACAGCTCCGGCCTACGAGCAGTACTTC
TRBV11-3	-	-	TRBJ2-1	CASSFRDSYNEQFF	TGTGCCAGCAGCTTCCGCGACTCCTACAATGAGCAGTTCTTC
TRBV5-6	-	-	TRBJ2-7	CASSSGQGGRYF	TGTGCCAGCAGCTCTGGACAGGGAGGGAGGTACTTC
TRBV30	few	-	TRBJ1-1	CAWSNYRVAEAFF	TGTGCCTGGAGTAACTACAGGGTCGCTGAAGCTTTCTTT
TRBV30	-	TRBD1	TRBJ1-2	CAWSATTGRAAGYTF	TGTGCCTGGAGTGCCACGACAGGGAGAGCTGCTGGCTACACCTTC
TRBV5-1	-	TRBD1	TRBJ2-7	CASSWRTGGNEQYF	TGCGCCAGCAGCTGGAGGACAGGGGGCAACGAGCAGTACTTC
TRBV10-3	-	TRBD1	TRBJ2-7	CAISDLTGMAEQYF	TGTGCCATCAGTGATTTGACAGGGATGGCCGAGCAGTACTTC
TRBV19	-	-	TRBJ2-7	CASSSSDKDYEQYF	TGTGCCAGTAGTAGTTCGGACAAAGACTACGAGCAGTACTTC
TRBV4-2	-	TRBD2	TRBJ2-6	CASSLVTRGLSGANVLTF	TGTGCCAGCAGCTTGGTCACTAGGGGACTATCTGGGGCCAACGTCCTGACTTTC
TRBV19	-	TRBD2	TRBJ2-1	CASSTNSETGGSYNEQFF	TGTGCCAGTAGTACAAACTCCGAGACGGGGGGGTCCTACAATGAGCAGTTCTTC
TRBV21-1	once	-	TRBJ2-1	CASRTRRTSGSRSVYDEQFF	TGTGCCAGCAGAACGCGGAGGACTAGCGGGAGTCGAAGCGTTTACGATGAGCAGTTCTTC
TRBV11-1	-	TRBD1	TRBJ1-6	CASRPGTANSPLHF	TGTGCCAGCAGACCGGGGACAGCCAATTCACCCCTCCACTTT
TRBV10-1	-	TRBD2	TRBJ2-2	CASSEAGLTGELFF	TGCGCCAGCAGTGAAGCGGGACTCACCGGGGAGCTGTTTTTT
TRBV7-9	-	-	TRBJ2-2	CASTLPANTGELFF	TGTGCCAGCACCCTGCCGGCGAACACCGGGGAGCTGTTTTTT
TRBV5-1	-	TRBD1	TRBJ1-2	CASSLETGGANGYTF	TGCGCCAGCAGCTTGGAGACAGGGGGCGCGAATGGCTACACCTTC
TRBV7-9	once	TRBD1	TRBJ2-5	CASSWTGSITQYF	TGTGCCAGCAGCTGGACAGGCTCTATAACCCAGTACTTC
TRBV7-2	-	-	TRBJ2-7	CASSFRGFGEQYF	TGTGCCAGCAGCTTTCGGGGTTTCGGGGAGCAGTACTTC
TRBV5-1	-	TRBD1	TRBJ1-3	CASSSQGSGNTIYF	TGCGCCAGCAGCTCACAGGGGAGCGGAAACACCATATATTTT
TRBV29-1	-	-	TRBJ2-1	CSVDSTAGYNEQFF	TGCAGCGTTGATTCGACAGCAGGATACAATGAGCAGTTCTTC
TRBV7-9	-	-	TRBJ2-7	CASSTSTASEQYF	TGTGCCAGCAGCACGAGCACAGCTTCCGAGCAGTACTTC
TRBV6-6	-	TRBD1	TRBJ1-1	CASSLAMVTGGKAAFF	TGTGCCAGCAGTTTAGCTATGGTGACAGGGGGCAAGGCGGCTTTCTTT
TRBV6-5	-	-	TRBJ1-2	CASSSRTAPYGYTF	TGTGCCAGCAGTTCGAGGACAGCTCCATATGGCTACACCTTC
TRBV27	-	-	TRBJ1-4	CASSLSPSEKLFF	TGTGCCAGCAGTTTAAGCCCCTCTGAAAAACTGTTTTTT
TRBV7-9	-	-	TRBJ2-7	CASSLLANLQYF	TGTGCCAGCAGCCTCCTAGCGAACTTGCAGTACTTC